The present entry profiles one T cell receptor (beta chain) with its context. Its antigen is not identified. This entry comes from a study of cytomegalovirus exposure and HLA in healthy donors. The validation cohort, a group of more than 100 subjects, included the donors and was separate from the approximately 670-subject first cohort. Here immunoSEQ multiplex PCR was the method, and the copy in TCRdb shows in-frame clones only, minus some. The data show 150,000 to 200,000 clones, around 88% seen once. Points from the study as a whole: Reports indicated that the classifier achieved high specificity and sensitivity in diagnosing cytomegalovirus status.

V was pared by 7 bases and J by 7 bases, with 10 bases between. The length of the CDR3 is 11 residues. Germline CDR1 is MGHDK and CDR2 is SYGVNS. This clonotype originated in a woman in her late teens or twenties in good health and CMV-seronegative. The chain carries TRBV25-1 and TRBJ1-1, with D unclear. The material sequenced was PBMCs. The CDR3 DNA follows: TGTGCCAGCACCCGCAGAAATGAAGCTTTCTTT. Amino acid sequence: CASTRRNEAFF.